The 29 T cell receptor beta chains reported below all come from one sample, sequenced in a study of T cell responses to AZD1222 COVID-19 vaccine. Measured with immunoSEQ multiplex PCR; TCRdb has only the in-frame clones, and not every one. The sample includes roughly 180,000 clones, approximately 86% of them seen just once. The material sequenced was peripheral blood, taken on day 0 of AZD1222 vaccination. These receptors all stem from an adult in good health.

The chain recombines TRBV6-1 with TRBJ2-6; TRBD1 matches 7 bases. V lost 4 bases and J lost 4; bases outside the gene matches: 7. Per the germline V gene, CDR1 is MNHNS and CDR2 is SASEGT. The CDR3 has 16 residues. The CDR3 region is CASSGLQGTGANVLTF. The CDR3 nucleotides are TGTGCCAGCAGTGGTCTACAGGGGACAGGGGCCAACGTCCTGACTTTC.

The chain has TRBV6-2 or TRBV6-3 and TRBJ1-5, with D perhaps matching TRBD1 (5 bases). The CDR3 is made up of 17 amino acids. With 5 bases removed from V and 0 bases from J, the gap between germline ends came to 17 bases. The germline V gene has CDR1 MNHEY and CDR2 SVGEGT. The CDR3 sequence is CASSRFGQDNSNQPQHF. The CDR3 DNA reads TGTGCCAGCAGTCGTTTTGGACAAGATAATAGCAATCAGCCCCAGCATTTT.

The chain carries TRBV1 and TRBJ1-1; the DNA was not compared with TRBD1, the D call given in the table. TRBV1 is a listed pseudogene. CDR3 length: 16 amino acids. CDR3 in DNA: TGCACCAGCAGCCAAGATTACGGGACACCAAACACTGAAGCTTTCTTT. As protein: CTSSQDYGTPNTEAFF.

The chain carries TRBV28 and TRBJ2-6; 11 nucleotides align to TRBD1. This CDR3 is 18 amino acids long. The V gene end was trimmed by 3 bases and the J gene end by 2 bases; junction bases not matched to a gene: 6. Per germline, CDR1 MDHEN and CDR2 SYDVKM. The CDR3 spells CASSFIGQGAPGANVLTF. DNA of the CDR3: TGTGCCAGCAGTTTTATCGGACAGGGGGCCCCTGGGGCCAACGTCCTGACTTTC.

The chain uses TRBV9 and TRBJ2-1; possible D gene TRBD2, 5 bases. The ends were cut back, 4 bases at V and 6 bases at J, with 17 bases in the middle. The CDR3 contains 15 residues. Germline CDR1 is SGDLS and CDR2 is YYNGEE. CDR3 protein: CASSSAPGGSNEQFF. CDR3 DNA sequence: TGTGCCAGCAGCTCGGCCCCTGGAGGCAGCAATGAGCAGTTCTTC. Filled out from reference TRBV9 and TRBJ2-1, the complete variable domain reads DSGVTQTPKHLITATGQRVTLRCSPRSGDLSVYWYQQSLDQGLQFLIQYYNGEERAKGNILERFSAQQFPDLHSELNLSSLELGDSALYFCASSSAPGGSNEQFFGPGTRLTVL.

The chain employs TRBV6-2 or TRBV6-3 and TRBJ2-3; 8 bases agree with TRBD1. Germline trimming cut 5 bases from V and 1 base from J; bases unmatched to any gene: 5. CDR3 size: 15 residues. Looked up from germline, CDR1 is MNHEY and CDR2 is SVGEGT. The CDR3 sequence: CASSLPGQGTDTQYF. For the CDR3, the DNA is TGTGCCAGCAGTCTCCCGGGACAGGGCACAGATACGCAGTATTTT.

The rearrangement uses TRBV5-1 and TRBJ2-1; 10 bases agree with TRBD2. Germline V gene data show CDR1 as SGHRS and CDR2 as YFSETQ. Trimming removed 2 bases from V and 7 bases from J; junction bases left unmatched: 9. The CDR3 consists of 16 residues. CDR3: CASSLSLAGVSNEQFF. The CDR3 nucleotides read TGCGCCAGCAGCTTATCCCTAGCGGGAGTTTCTAATGAGCAGTTCTTC.

This clone was observed a handful of times. This chain joins TRBV5-8 and TRBJ1-5, with D uncertain. Per the germline V gene, CDR1 is SGHTS and CDR2 is YDEGEE. This CDR3 comprises 13 residues. Trimming took 6 bases from V and 4 from J, leaving 11 bases between them. The CDR3 loop reads CASTSPGNQPQHF. The CDR3 DNA follows: TGTGCCAGCACCAGCCCGGGAAATCAGCCCCAGCATTTT.

The rearrangement uses TRBV19 and TRBJ2-1, with no clear D. Germline loops: CDR1 LNHDA, CDR2 SQIVND (reference sequence). CDR3 size: 15 residues. Trimming took 4 bases from V and 0 from J, leaving 10 bases between them. The CDR3 coding sequence is TGTGCCAGTAGTAAGGCGCTTAGCTCCTACAATGAGCAGTTCTTC. Translation: CASSKALSSYNEQFF.

This clone was seen once. The chain combines TRBV7-3 with TRBJ2-1; possibly TRBD2 for D (6 bases). V was trimmed by 4 bases and J by 7 bases, leaving 14 bases between them. This CDR3 region has 14 residues. CDR1 and CDR2 from the germline V gene are SGHTA and FQGTGA. DNA of the CDR3: TGTGCCAGCAGCTCCGGGTTTGCGGGGAATGAGCAGTTCTTC. It codes for CASSSGFAGNEQFF.

This clone was detected only a few times. The rearrangement links TRBV2 to TRBJ2-7; maybe TRBD2 (5 bases). This CDR3 is 14 amino acids long. Trimming cost V 6 bases and J 4 bases, with 16 bases left between them. Germline assignment: CDR1 SNHLY and CDR2 FYNNEI. CDR3 bases: TGTGCCAGCAGGGTCAAAGCGGACCTGTACGAGCAGTACTTC. Amino acids: CASRVKADLYEQYF.

This clone was found a few times. The rearrangement uses TRBV4-1 and TRBJ1-1; no clear D. V lost 3 bases and J lost 3, with 5 bases in between. This CDR3 comprises 12 residues. The germline gives CDR1 MGHRA, CDR2 YSYEKL. The DNA for the CDR3 is TGCGCCAGCAGCCAGGGGTACACTGAAGCTTTCTTT. Its protein is CASSQGYTEAFF.

The chain recombines TRBV30 with TRBJ2-2, with 7 positions matching TRBD2. Germline CDR1 is GTSNPN and CDR2 is SVGIG (reference sequence). V lost 0 bases to trimming and J lost 7 bases; unmatched junction nucleotides: 2. This CDR3 comprises 13 residues. CDR3 nucleotide sequence: TGTGCCTGGAGTGTAAAGCGGGGCGGGGAGCTGTTTTTT. Translating gives CAWSVKRGGELFF.

This clone was seen just once. V and J are TRBV10-3 and TRBJ2-1, with 10 bases lining up with TRBD2. The CDR3 runs 18 residues. The V gene end was trimmed by 2 bases and the J gene end by 0 bases; junction bases not matched to a gene: 7. Germline V gene sequence: CDR1 ENHRY, CDR2 SYGVKD. In DNA form, the CDR3 reads TGTGCCATCAGTGAGGGGGAGCTAGCGGGGGCCTCCTACAATGAGCAGTTCTTC. This gives the protein CAISEGELAGASYNEQFF.

The chain links TRBV29-1 to TRBJ2-3, with D unresolved. V was shortened by 0 bases and J by 1 base, with 11 bases between the two germline ends. The CDR3 is 15 residues long. Germline V gene sequence: CDR1 SQVTM, CDR2 ANQGSEA. In nucleotides, the CDR3 is TGCAGCGTTGAAGATCGCAGGTTGGGCACAGATACGCAGTATTTT. It translates to CSVEDRRLGTDTQYF.

This rearrangement joins TRBV12-3 or TRBV12-4 to TRBJ1-1, with D hard to call. The V gene lost 6 bases and the J gene lost 8 bases, with 16 bases spanning the gap. CDR3 length: 13 amino acids. CDR3 residues: CASSSPGVPEAFF. The CDR3 nucleotides read TGTGCCAGCAGCTCCCCCGGGGTCCCGGAAGCTTTCTTT.

The CDR3 DNA reads TGTGCCAGCAGCGGGGGGATCGGGACCCAGTACTTC. Encoded protein: CASSGGIGTQYF. The chain employs TRBV7-2 and TRBJ2-5; possibly TRBD2 for D (6 bases). This CDR3 comprises 12 residues. The V gene lost 5 bases and the J gene lost 7 bases, with 11 bases spanning the gap. From germline, CDR1 is SGHTA and CDR2 FQGNSA.

This clone appeared once. The J gene is TRBJ2-4, the V gene TRBV3-1 (or the pseudogene TRBV3-2); 7 bases line up with TRBD2. This CDR3 has 15 residues. Germline values: CDR1 LGHDT, CDR2 YNNKEL (reference sequence). The J segment lost 4 bases and the V segment lost 4 bases, leaving 7 bases of the junction unmatched. CDR3 sequence (DNA): TGTGCCAGCAGCCTCCCGGGGGGAGGAAAAAACATTCAGTACTTC. Protein sequence: CASSLPGGGKNIQYF.

In its sample, this clone was seen a few times. The genes are TRBV19 and TRBJ2-2, with D perhaps matching TRBD2 (5 bases). Germline V gives CDR1 LNHDA, CDR2 SQIVND (reference sequence). Trimming took 0 bases from V and 5 from J, leaving 7 bases between them. This CDR3 comprises 14 residues. The CDR3 nucleotides read TGTGCCAGTAGTATAGACCTAGCAACCGGGGAGCTGTTTTTT. The encoded protein is CASSIDLATGELFF.

This rearrangement joins TRBV4-1 to TRBJ1-2; D remains unclear. From germline, CDR1 is MGHRA and CDR2 YSYEKL. This CDR3 contains 11 residues. The V gene lost 10 bases and the J gene lost 8 bases, with 14 bases spanning the gap. The CDR3, as DNA: TGCGCCACCTTAGGGAGCGGGGGCTACACCTTC. Its protein product is CATLGSGGYTF.

J is TRBJ2-1 and V is TRBV5-1; 9 bases are a match to TRBD1. Germline V CDR1 and CDR2: SGHRS, YFSETQ. V lost 1 base, J lost 4 bases, and 3 bases stayed unmatched. The CDR3 contains 15 residues. For the CDR3, the DNA is TGCGCCAGCAGCTTGATGGGACAGGGTTACAATGAGCAGTTCTTC. Translated, it gives CASSLMGQGYNEQFF. The complete variable domain, with remaining parts taken from reference TRBV5-1 and TRBJ2-1, reads KAGVTQTPRYLIKTRGQQVTLSCSPISGHRSVSWYQQTPGQGLQFLFEYFSETQRNKGNFPGRFSGRQFSNSRSEMNVSTLELGDSALYLCASSLMGQGYNEQFFGPGTRLTVL.

The chain carries TRBV20-1 and TRBJ2-1; TRBD2 matches 8 bases. The CDR3 has 14 amino acids. V shed 3 bases and J 4 bases; nucleotides not matched to a gene: 5. Germline CDR1 and CDR2: DFQATT and SNEGSKA (reference sequence). The CDR3 region has the DNA TGCAGTGCTAGTCTAAGCGGGAGTTACAATGAGCAGTTCTTC. Encoded protein: CSASLSGSYNEQFF.

The V and J genes are TRBV25-1 and TRBJ1-4, with D perhaps TRBD1 (5 bases). V lost 0 bases and J lost 14, with 13 bases in between. The CDR3 runs to 13 residues. The germline V gene has CDR1 MGHDK and CDR2 SYGVNS. Here the CDR3 DNA reads TGTGCCAGCAGTGAATACGAGGCAGGGATCCTGTTTTTT. This codes for CASSEYEAGILFF.

This chain links TRBV3-1 (or the pseudogene TRBV3-2) with TRBJ2-5, with 7 bases matching TRBD2. Germline V gene lookup returns CDR1 LGHDT and CDR2 YNNKEL (reference sequence). The V segment lost 1 base and the J segment 6 bases; nucleotides outside the gene matches: 14. The CDR3 runs 17 residues. The CDR3 is CASSQGLAEVWGKTQYF. For the CDR3, the DNA is TGTGCCAGCAGCCAAGGGCTAGCGGAAGTTTGGGGAAAGACCCAGTACTTC.

The chain carries TRBV6-5 and TRBJ1-2; weak D call: TRBD1 (5 bases). Between the trimmed V and J ends, which lost 6 bases and 6 bases, there was a span of 14 bases. Germline V lookup: CDR1 MNHEY, CDR2 SVGAGI. The CDR3 consists of 13 residues. This CDR3 reads CASSLIGTDGYTF. The CDR3 nucleotides read TGTGCCAGCAGCCTCATTGGGACGGATGGCTACACCTTC.

A note on this clone: One junction end disagrees with the germline gene, perhaps due to a read error. The chain recombines TRBV14 with TRBJ2-7, with TRBD2 matching over 14 bases. Germline V gene lookup returns CDR1 SGHDN and CDR2 FVKESK. The CDR3 covers 13 residues. The CDR3 coding sequence is TGTGTCAGCAGCCAAGTGGGACTAGCGGGAGTGTACTTC. Translated, it gives CVSSQVGLAGVYF.

The chain has TRBV6-2 or TRBV6-3 and TRBJ2-7, with 10 bases identical to TRBD2. The CDR3 contains 17 residues. Germline CDR1 and CDR2: MNHEY and SVGEGT. The junction had 11 bases not matched to a gene; V was cut back by 6 bases and J by 0 bases. DNA of the CDR3: TGTGCCAGCAGCCCTAGCGGGAGAAGGGCGTTCTCCTACGAGCAGTACTTC. Amino acids: CASSPSGRRAFSYEQYF.

The CDR3 loop is CASSQAWREQYF. CDR3 bases: TGTGCCAGCAGCCAAGCGTGGCGCGAGCAGTACTTC. The chain employs TRBV14 and TRBJ2-7; no clear D. CDR3 length: 12 residues. CDR1 SGHDN and CDR2 FVKESK come from the germline V gene. V was cut by 1 base and J by 6 bases, with 7 bases left in between.

The V gene is TRBV5-1, the J gene TRBJ1-1, with TRBD1 matching over 7 bases. After removal of 4 bases from V and 5 bases from J, the junction contained 8 bases not matched to a gene. From germline, CDR1 is SGHRS and CDR2 YFSETQ. This CDR3 contains 14 residues. Written as DNA, the CDR3 is TGCGCCAGCAGCACGGGACAGTCGAGGACTGAAGCTTTCTTT. Its translation: CASSTGQSRTEAFF.